The 20 T cell receptor beta chains presented below share a single source sample, sequenced in a study of human T cells and chemical hapten exposure. TCRdb ran MiXCR on the RACE reads and lists one entry per CDR3 protein. The sample consists of some 96,000 distinct CDR3 sequences, roughly a quarter of them appearing once. Regarding time point: patch test 3, about 24 weeks after DPC sensitization. Treatment described: therapeutic diphenylcyclopropenone sensitization with weekly scalp DPC. The input for sequencing was whole blood, taken in connection with sensitization to the hapten diphenylcyclopropenone (DPC). Receptors were obtained from a middle-aged man with alopecia areata. Some clones in this sample may be carry-over from other donors' samples.

The chain joins TRBV7-2 to TRBJ2-1, with TRBD2 matching over 9 bases. Germline V CDR1 and CDR2: SGHTA, FQGNSA. V shed 4 bases, J shed 2 bases, and the junction held 6 bases outside the gene matches. The CDR3 loop spans 16 amino acids. The CDR3 is CASSSRAGGTYNEQFF. In nucleotides, the CDR3 is TGTGCCAGCAGCTCACGAGCGGGAGGAACCTACAATGAGCAGTTCTTC.

This clonotype turned up a few times. CDR3 in DNA: TGTGCCAGCAGCCCCAGGGGAGGCCAGAACGTCCTGACTTTC. It translates to CASSPRGGQNVLTF. The rearrangement joins TRBV9 to TRBJ2-6, with D tentatively TRBD1 or TRBD2 (6 bases each). This CDR3 has 14 amino acids. The germline V gene has CDR1 SGDLS and CDR2 YYNGEE. The ends were cut back, 4 bases at V and 10 bases at J, with 15 bases in the middle.

On this clonotype: The junction departs from the called germline gene at one end, perhaps through a read error. The rearrangement links TRBV12-3 or TRBV12-4 to TRBJ1-2, with D unresolved. CDR3 length equals 14 residues. The CDR3 DNA reads as TGTGCCAGCAGTTTAGCTCCTATCGGGGTTGGCGACACCTTC. Protein sequence: CASSLAPIGVGDTF.

This clonotype was observed a few times. The chain carries TRBV15 and TRBJ2-3; no reliable D call. Trimming left V 7 bases short and J 7 bases short, with 9 bases between. Germline V gene sequence: CDR1 LNHNV, CDR2 YYDKDF (reference sequence). The CDR3 extends over 11 amino acids. As DNA, the CDR3 is TGTGCCACCACCGACTCATATACGCAGTATTTT. Translation: CATTDSYTQYF.

This clonotype turned up a few times. The chain is built from TRBV12-5 and TRBJ2-2, with D possibly matching TRBD2 (5 bases). CDR3 length: 15 amino acids. Germline values: CDR1 LGHNT, CDR2 FRNRAP. The V and J ends lost 5 bases and 4 bases respectively, with 14 bases between them. The CDR3 coding sequence is TGTGCTAGTGGTCGGAGGCGCGGGCCCACCGGGGAGCTGTTTTTT. It is translated as CASGRRRGPTGELFF.

This clonotype was observed a handful of times. In DNA form, the CDR3 reads TGTGCCAGCAGTAGAGACAGGAGGGCGAGGTACGAGCAGTACTTC. This translates into CASSRDRRARYEQYF. V and J are TRBV27 and TRBJ2-7, with D perhaps matching TRBD1 or TRBD2 (6 bases each). The germline CDR1 and CDR2 sequences are MNHEY and SMNVEV (reference sequence). V lost 5 bases, J lost 4 bases, and 18 bases lay in between. CDR3 length equals 15 residues.

The chain is built from TRBV27 and TRBJ2-3, with no clear D. The CDR3 has 14 residues. V was shortened by 4 bases and J by 2 bases, with 10 bases between the two germline ends. Germline loops: CDR1 MNHEY, CDR2 SMNVEV (reference sequence). The CDR3 spells CASSSYRATDTQYF. In DNA form, the CDR3 reads TGTGCCAGCAGTTCCTACCGGGCCACAGATACGCAGTATTTT.

The chain couples TRBV2 to TRBJ2-3; D ambiguous. The CDR3 extends over 13 amino acids. From germline, CDR1 is SNHLY and CDR2 FYNNEI. V lost 1 base to trimming and J lost 5 bases, with 7 bases between them. Here the CDR3 reads CASSEGSGDTQYF. DNA for the CDR3: TGTGCCAGCAGTGAAGGGTCAGGAGATACGCAGTATTTT.

The chain uses TRBV27 and TRBJ1-1; D is uncertain. Trimming pared 8 bases from V and 4 bases from J, leaving 11 bases between. The CDR3 length is 12 residues. Germline CDR1 is MNHEY and CDR2 is SMNVEV (reference sequence). The chain's CDR3 is CASGGLGTEAFF. CDR3 DNA sequence: TGTGCCAGCGGAGGCCTGGGCACTGAAGCTTTCTTT.

V and J are TRBV20-1 and TRBJ2-2; D perhaps matches TRBD2 (6 bases). The V end lost 6 bases, the J end lost 3 bases, and 14 bases lay between the germline ends. Germline V CDR1 and CDR2: DFQATT, SNEGSKA (reference sequence). The CDR3 is 14 residues long. DNA of the CDR3: TGCAGTGCCATTCCGGGAGAATACACCGGGGAGCTGTTTTTT. As protein: CSAIPGEYTGELFF.

This clonotype was counted only a few times. CDR3 residues: CASSRGQGAGEQYF. DNA for the CDR3: TGCGCCAGCAGCCGAGGACAGGGGGCGGGCGAGCAGTACTTC. The V gene is TRBV5-1, the J gene TRBJ2-7, with TRBD1 matching 11 bases. Germline values: CDR1 SGHRS, CDR2 YFSETQ. The ends lost 4 bases at V and 6 bases at J; junction bases unmatched: 6. The CDR3 has 14 residues.

At least ten counts were recorded for this clonotype. This chain joins TRBV4-3 and TRBJ2-1; 8 bases map to TRBD2. Trimming at V came to 0 bases and at J to 6 bases, leaving 7 bases not matched to a gene. This CDR3 has 16 amino acids. Germline assignment: CDR1 LGHNA and CDR2 YSLEER. CDR3 nucleotides: TGCGCCAGCAGCCAAGATTCGAGCGGGAGCCCCAATGAGCAGTTCTTC. Protein: CASSQDSSGSPNEQFF.

A few counts support this clonotype. V is TRBV28 and J is TRBJ2-7; D remains ambiguous. V was cut by 3 bases and J by 2 bases, with 2 bases left in between. The CDR3 is made up of 11 amino acids. In germline, CDR1 is MDHEN, CDR2 SYDVKM. This CDR3 reads CASSLAYEQYF. DNA for the CDR3: TGTGCCAGCAGTTTGGCCTACGAGCAGTACTTC.

This clonotype was picked up a small number of times. The chain carries TRBV6-1 and TRBJ2-3, with D unresolved. The CDR3 length is 15 residues. CDR1 is MNHNS and CDR2 is SASEGT in the germline V gene. Trimming stripped 6 bases from V and 2 bases from J, with 15 bases between. The CDR3 loop reads CASSEAAVPTDTQYF. CDR3 nucleotide sequence: TGTGCCAGCAGCGAGGCGGCAGTGCCCACAGATACGCAGTATTTT.

The genes are TRBV6-6 and TRBJ2-1; 8 bases are shared with TRBD1. Germline loops: CDR1 MNHNY, CDR2 SVGAGI (reference sequence). The ends lost 6 bases at V and 0 bases at J; junction bases unmatched: 1. The CDR3 sequence is 14 residues long. The chain's CDR3 is CASSTGGSYNEQFF. In nucleotides, the CDR3 is TGTGCCAGCAGCACAGGGGGCTCCTACAATGAGCAGTTCTTC.

This clonotype has a count of ten or more. In DNA form, the CDR3 reads TGCAGCGTTGAGCCAGTAGGAGGGGGGCCGTACAATGAGCAGTTCTTC. It translates to CSVEPVGGGPYNEQFF. The chain recombines TRBV29-1 with TRBJ2-1; the D call may be TRBD1 or TRBD2 (6 bases each). Trimming removed 3 bases from V and 4 bases from J, with 19 bases in between. The CDR3 extends over 16 amino acids. Germline V gives CDR1 SQVTM, CDR2 ANQGSEA.

The CDR3 bases are TGTGCCAGCAGCTTTCCGCGAGGGGCTGCCTATGGCTACACCTTC. It codes for CASSFPRGAAYGYTF. The chain joins TRBV7-9 to TRBJ1-2; D may be TRBD1 (5 bases). Per germline, CDR1 SEHNR and CDR2 FQNEAQ (reference sequence). The V end lost 3 bases, the J end lost 4 bases, and 15 bases lay between the germline ends. The CDR3 runs to 15 residues.

There are a few counts of this clonotype. This chain uses TRBV6-6 with TRBJ2-6; 9 nucleotides align to TRBD1. CDR3 size: 14 residues. Per germline, CDR1 MNHNY and CDR2 SVGAGI (reference sequence). Losses at the gene ends were 5 bases for V and 8 bases for J; bases not matched to a gene: 4. CDR3 sequence (DNA): TGTGCCAGCAGTCCGGGACAGGGTACCAACGTCCTGACTTTC. Protein product: CASSPGQGTNVLTF.

V usage is TRBV7-2 and J usage is TRBJ2-2; D is perhaps TRBD1 (6 bases). Germline values: CDR1 SGHTA, CDR2 FQGNSA. With 5 bases removed from V and 5 bases from J, the gap between germline ends came to 15 bases. The CDR3 is 15 residues long. The CDR3 coding sequence is TGTGCCAGCAGCCCAAGACAGGTTCGAACCGGGGAGCTGTTTTTT. It translates to CASSPRQVRTGELFF.

This clonotype was seen a few times. The chain recombines TRBV3-1 with TRBJ2-7; D is ambiguous. The CDR3 runs to 13 residues. Germline assignment: CDR1 LGHDT and CDR2 YNNKEL (reference sequence). V was trimmed by 0 bases and J by 2 bases, leaving 5 bases between them. CDR3 DNA: TGTGCCAGCAGCCAAGACCGAGCCTACGAGCAGTACTTC. Its translation: CASSQDRAYEQYF.